The clone carrying this TCR beta chain appeared a single time. V dropped 5 bases and J dropped 10; count of bases not matched to a gene: 10. Germline assignment: CDR1 SGHNT and CDR2 YYREEE (reference sequence). The CDR3 covers 15 residues. This sample is part of a study of blood T cell repertoires in COVID-19. About the research overall: Acute and convalescent COVID-19 samples came from the United States, Italy and Spain. Nucleic acid was either cDNA or gDNA, and it came from T cells, B-cell-depleted T cells, or PBMCs.

Per the study methods: Researchers report that nucleated cell counts were estimated from reference gene primer amplification. Only in-frame clones appear in the TCRdb table, and some are missing; sequencing was by immunoSEQ multiplex PCR. V, J and clone size reflect that table, while D and trimming were determined from the DNA. Seen here are roughly 170,000 clones, approximately 80% observed once, and the top ten hold approximately 7.3%. The sequence derives from a human donor in a cohort sampled during active COVID-19. The specimen sequenced was peripheral blood. V usage is TRBV5-4 and J usage is TRBJ1-6, with TRBD1 matching over 9 bases. The CDR3 nucleotides are TGTGCCAGCAGTAAGGGGGACAGGGTAGGCTCACCCCTCCACTTT. Its protein is CASSKGDRVGSPLHF. Together with reference TRBV5-4 and TRBJ1-6, the CDR3 gives the full variable domain: ETGVTQSPTHLIKTRGQQVTLRCSSQSGHNTVSWYQQALGQGPQFIFQYYREEENGRGNFPPRFSGLQFPNYSSELNVNALELDDSALYLCASSKGDRVGSPLHFGNGTRLTVT.